This T cell receptor (beta chain) comes out of a study of graft-versus-host responses after intestinal transplantation. Clones were sequenced by immunoSEQ multiplex PCR, and TCRdb holds only the in-frame ones, with some missing. The sample lists under 2,500 clones, 93% occurring once. The CDR3 is made up of 15 amino acids. Looked up from germline, CDR1 is MNHEY and CDR2 is SMNVEV (reference sequence). V dropped 6 bases and J dropped 5; count of bases not matched to a gene: 8. The sequence was collected from a human patient who received an intestinal transplant, so some T cells may come from the graft donor. Source: PBMCs, taken about 20 days after intestinal transplant. The chain couples TRBV27 to TRBJ2-1; 9 bases match TRBD2. CDR3 sequence (DNA): TGTGCCAGCAGCCTCCGGACTAGCGTAAACAATGAGCAGTTCTTC. Translation gives CASSLRTSVNNEQFF.